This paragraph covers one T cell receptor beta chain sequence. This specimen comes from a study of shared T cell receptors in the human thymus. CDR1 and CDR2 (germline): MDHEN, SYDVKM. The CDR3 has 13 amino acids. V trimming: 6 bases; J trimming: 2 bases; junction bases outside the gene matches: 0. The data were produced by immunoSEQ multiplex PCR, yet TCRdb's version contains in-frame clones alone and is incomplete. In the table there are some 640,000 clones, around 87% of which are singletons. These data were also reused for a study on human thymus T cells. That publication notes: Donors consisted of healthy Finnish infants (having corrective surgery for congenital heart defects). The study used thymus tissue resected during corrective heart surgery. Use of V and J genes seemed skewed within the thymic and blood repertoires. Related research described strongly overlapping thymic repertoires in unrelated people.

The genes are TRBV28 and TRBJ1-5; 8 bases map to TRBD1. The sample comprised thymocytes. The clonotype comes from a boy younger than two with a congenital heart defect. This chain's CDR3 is CASRTGGNQPQHF. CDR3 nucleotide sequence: TGTGCCAGCAGGACAGGGGGCAATCAGCCCCAGCATTTT.